This entry lists 18 T cell receptor beta chains sequenced from one sample in a study of identical twins. TCRdb recomputed calls from the 5' RACE reads with MiXCR, one row per CDR3 protein. Of fewer than 500,000 distinct CDR3 sequences in the sample, 14% were seen once. These same data were also listed under a study on yellow fever vaccine responses in identical twins.

Material: CD4+ T cells sorted from blood. The receptor set was obtained from a woman aged 18-29 years in good health.

This clonotype came up once. The genes are TRBV11-2 and TRBJ2-5; 7 positions agree with TRBD1. The junction had 14 bases not matched to a gene; V was cut back by 1 base and J by 3 bases. The length of the CDR3 is 18 residues. Germline-derived CDR1 and CDR2 are SGHAT and FQNNGV. CDR3 sequence: CASSLVIGTVQGKETQYF. CDR3 DNA sequence: TGTGCCAGCAGCTTAGTTATTGGGACAGTCCAGGGAAAAGAGACCCAGTACTTC.

The chain uses TRBV13 and TRBJ2-6; D tentatively reads TRBD1 or TRBD2 (5 bases each). Germline assignment: CDR1 PRHDT and CDR2 FYEKMQ (reference sequence). The CDR3 length is 16 residues. V lost 4 bases and J lost 4, with 14 bases in between. CDR3 nucleotide sequence: TGTGCCAGCAGCTCGCCGAGGGGCGAAGGGGCCAACGTCCTGACTTTC. Its protein product is CASSSPRGEGANVLTF.

The chain links TRBV6-1 to TRBJ2-4, with TRBD1 matching 10 bases. This CDR3 is 15 amino acids long. V shed 5 bases, J shed 8 bases, and the junction held 9 bases outside the gene matches. Per the germline V gene, CDR1 is MNHNS and CDR2 is SASEGT. CDR3 protein: CASSRPGQGLHIQYF. CDR3 DNA: TGTGCCAGCAGTCGACCGGGACAGGGGCTCCACATTCAGTACTTC.

Here the CDR3 reads CASSQDRGVGEQFF. Here the CDR3 DNA reads TGTGCCAGCAGCCAAGACAGGGGGGTTGGTGAGCAGTTCTTC. The chain carries TRBV3-1 and TRBJ2-1; a weak D match, TRBD1 (7 bases). The V gene's germline CDR1 is LGHDT and CDR2 YNNKEL (reference sequence). V was clipped by 0 bases and J by 9 bases, with 12 bases between them. The CDR3 loop spans 14 amino acids.

The chain joins TRBV11-2 to TRBJ2-2, with 11 nucleotides matching TRBD1. Germline assignment: CDR1 SGHAT and CDR2 FQNNGV. The CDR3 extends over 14 amino acids. V lost 5 bases and J lost 7; bases outside the gene matches: 3. CDR3 residues: CASSRTGGDGELFF. Here the CDR3 DNA reads TGTGCCAGCAGCCGGACAGGGGGCGACGGGGAGCTGTTTTTT. Looking up the rest from reference TRBV11-2 and TRBJ2-2 gives the full variable domain: EAGVAQSPRYKIIEKRQSVAFWCNPISGHATLYWYQQILGQGPKLLIQFQNNGVVDDSQLPKDRFSAERLKGVDSTLKIQPAKLEDSAVYLCASSRTGGDGELFFGEGSRLTVL.

The CDR3 region has the DNA TGTGCCAGCAGCGTAGGTATAGCGGGAGGCGGGGAGCAGTACTTC. It translates to CASSVGIAGGGEQYF. The chain is built from TRBV9 and TRBJ2-7; TRBD2 matches at 10 bases. CDR3 size: 15 residues. Germline trimming cut 0 bases from V and 7 bases from J; bases unmatched to any gene: 7. The germline gives CDR1 SGDLS, CDR2 YYNGEE.

This clonotype has a handful of counts. The rearrangement joins TRBV10-2 to TRBJ1-1; tentatively, D is TRBD1 (6 bases). From germline, CDR1 is WSHSY and CDR2 SAAADI. The CDR3 extends over 14 amino acids. V gave up 7 bases and J gave up 3 bases, with 15 bases separating them. CDR3 sequence: CASTDSPADTEAFF. CDR3 DNA: TGCGCCAGCACGGACAGCCCAGCGGACACTGAAGCTTTCTTT.

The rearrangement uses TRBV28 and TRBJ2-7, with D unclear. Germline loops: CDR1 MDHEN, CDR2 SYDVKM. The V and J ends lost 3 bases and 2 bases respectively, with 11 bases between them. This CDR3 is 14 amino acids long. The CDR3: CASSFLAETYEQYF. CDR3 in DNA: TGTGCCAGCAGTTTTCTGGCGGAGACCTACGAGCAGTACTTC.

The chain has TRBV3-1 and TRBJ2-1; 7 bases agree with TRBD2. The CDR3 totals 16 residues. V dropped 3 bases and J dropped 2; count of bases not matched to a gene: 7. Germline V gene lookup returns CDR1 LGHDT and CDR2 YNNKEL (reference sequence). CDR3 residues: CASSQTGLLTYNEQFF. The CDR3 DNA reads as TGTGCCAGCAGCCAGACGGGACTACTTACCTACAATGAGCAGTTCTTC.

This chain connects TRBV20-1 to TRBJ2-3; 7 nucleotides align to TRBD1. V was pared by 4 bases and J by 3 bases, with 7 bases of the junction left unmatched. Germline V gene sequence: CDR1 DFQATT, CDR2 SNEGSKA (reference sequence). The CDR3 spans 14 residues. For the CDR3, the DNA is TGCAGTGCTACTTCGACAGGGTTGACAGATACGCAGTATTTT. Its protein is CSATSTGLTDTQYF.

This clonotype was seen repeatedly, ten times or more. The J gene is TRBJ1-2, the V gene TRBV7-9; 8 bases are a match to TRBD1. Germline lookup yields CDR1 SEHNR and CDR2 FQNEAQ (reference sequence). There are 13 residues in the CDR3. J gave up 8 bases and V 5 bases, and 7 bases lay outside the gene matches. The CDR3 protein is CASSPTGAGGYTF. The CDR3 nucleotides read TGTGCCAGCAGCCCGACAGGGGCGGGCGGCTACACCTTC.

J is TRBJ2-2 and V is TRBV5-1; 7 bases agree with TRBD1. CDR1 is SGHRS, CDR2 YFSETQ, per germline. Trimming cost V 10 bases and J 2 bases; bases outside gene matches: 11. This CDR3 has 15 residues. The CDR3 here is CAGSKGTVNTGELFF. CDR3 nucleotide sequence: TGCGCCGGATCGAAGGGGACAGTTAACACCGGGGAGCTGTTTTTT.

In this sample, this clonotype turned up many times. The chain is built from TRBV7-9 and TRBJ2-2; the D is unclear. CDR3 size: 14 residues. V was pared by 3 bases and J by 3 bases, with 8 bases between. Germline V gene data show CDR1 as SEHNR and CDR2 as FQNEAQ (reference sequence). In DNA, the CDR3 is TGTGCCAGCAGCTTTAGACGGGACACCGGGGAGCTGTTTTTT. Translating gives CASSFRRDTGELFF.

V gene TRBV6-1 combines with J gene TRBJ1-5, with TRBD1 as a possible D gene (5 bases). Trimming took 0 bases from V and 3 from J, leaving 18 bases between them. The CDR3 consists of 18 residues. Looked up from germline, CDR1 is MNHNS and CDR2 is SASEGT. In DNA form, the CDR3 reads TGTGCCAGCAGTGAAGCATGGGACTCCACCATCCTCAATCAGCCCCAGCATTTT. Protein product: CASSEAWDSTILNQPQHF.

The chain joins TRBV24-1 to TRBJ2-3; 8 positions match TRBD1. This CDR3 has 17 amino acids. Unmatched junction bases numbered 8, after V lost 0 bases and J lost 4 bases. Germline CDR1 reads KGHDR; CDR2 reads SFDVKD. The CDR3 DNA reads as TGTGCCACCAGTGATTTGGGATCGGCAGGGGGCCCAGATACGCAGTATTTT. It yields the protein CATSDLGSAGGPDTQYF.

The chain uses TRBV7-2 and TRBJ2-3, with TRBD2 identical over 10 bases. Germline CDR1 SGHTA, CDR2 FQGNSA. The CDR3 contains 16 residues. V lost 5 bases to trimming and J lost 3 bases; unmatched junction nucleotides: 8. The CDR3 nucleotides are TGTGCCAGCAGCCTCCTAGCGGGAGTAATAACAGATACGCAGTATTTT. Translating gives CASSLLAGVITDTQYF.

This clonotype turned up a few times. The CDR3 coding sequence is TGTGCCAGCAGGGTCGGGACAGGGGATGGCTACACCTTC. Protein: CASRVGTGDGYTF. V usage is TRBV12-3 or TRBV12-4 and J usage is TRBJ1-2, with 10 positions matching TRBD1. V was pared by 6 bases and J by 6 bases, with 4 bases of the junction left unmatched. The CDR3 has 13 residues.

This clonotype was seen a few times. The gene calls are TRBV5-1 and TRBJ2-1, with 10 bases matching TRBD2. V shed 4 bases, J shed 2 bases, and the junction held 3 bases outside the gene matches. The V gene's germline CDR1 is SGHRS and CDR2 YFSETQ. The CDR3 is made up of 15 amino acids. The CDR3 region is CASSIAGGTYNEQFF. The CDR3 DNA is TGCGCCAGCAGCATAGCGGGAGGAACCTACAATGAGCAGTTCTTC.